Listed below are T cell receptor beta chains from one sample, sequenced in a study of T cells in Graves' hyperthyroidism and ophthalmopathy. One entry per CDR3 protein, called by TCRdb with MiXCR from the multiplex PCR reads. The sample yields about 600,000 distinct CDR3 sequences, 11% to 15% seen once. Sequencing was performed on blood. The origin of the receptors is a woman aged 18 to 35 with Graves' ophthalmopathy. Each CDR3 is given with its conserved first and last residue. Fields, in order: CDR3 DNA, CDR3 protein, clone size, D gene, V gene, J gene. D genes are given only for firm matches. Clone size is given for some rows only: seen once, a few or many times, or a class if the clone is expanded.

CDR3 DNA: TGCAGTGCTAGTGCTGGGGCCCGCTACAATGAGCAGTTCTTC
CDR3 protein: CSASAGARYNEQFF
clone size: few
D gene: .
V gene: TRBV20-1
J gene: TRBJ2-1

CDR3 DNA: TGTGCCAGTAGTCATAGGGCCCTCGGAAAGACCCAGTACTTC
CDR3 protein: CASSHRALGKTQYF
clone size: few
D gene: .
V gene: TRBV19
J gene: TRBJ2-5

CDR3 DNA: TGTGCCAGCAGCGCTAGCGGAACCTACTACAATGAGCAGTTCTTC
CDR3 protein: CASSASGTYYNEQFF
clone size: many
D gene: TRBD2
V gene: TRBV13
J gene: TRBJ2-1

CDR3 DNA: TGTGCCAGCAGTTTATCTGGCCGCTATATGGGCTACACCTTC
CDR3 protein: CASSLSGRYMGYTF
clone size: many
D gene: .
V gene: TRBV27
J gene: TRBJ1-2

CDR3 DNA: TGTGCCAGCAGCCCACACTCATCCGCCGGAGCGGGAGGTGGGGCCAACGTCCTGACTTTC
CDR3 protein: CASSPHSSAGAGGGANVLTF
clone size: .
D gene: TRBD2
V gene: TRBV7-3
J gene: TRBJ2-6

CDR3 DNA: TGTGCCAGCAGCGTAGACAGGGGGAATAAAAAGCTGTTTTTT
CDR3 protein: CASSVDRGNKKLFF
clone size: .
D gene: TRBD1
V gene: TRBV9
J gene: TRBJ2-2

CDR3 DNA: TGTGCCAGCAGCGCCCTGAGGACGGCCTCCTACGAGCAGTACTTC
CDR3 protein: CASSALRTASYEQYF
clone size: many
D gene: .
V gene: TRBV6-1
J gene: TRBJ2-7

CDR3 DNA: TGTGCCACCAGTGATTTCGGTGCTAGGGACGAGCAGTACTTC
CDR3 protein: CATSDFGARDEQYF
clone size: few
D gene: .
V gene: TRBV24-1
J gene: TRBJ2-7

CDR3 DNA: TGTGCCAGCAGCTTTGGGGTGGGGTCCTCCTACGAGCAGTACTTC
CDR3 protein: CASSFGVGSSYEQYF
clone size: many
D gene: .
V gene: TRBV7-9
J gene: TRBJ2-7

CDR3 DNA: TGTGCCAGCAGTCGGGACGGGAGATCCGGGGAGCTGTTTTTT
CDR3 protein: CASSRDGRSGELFF
clone size: few
D gene: .
V gene: TRBV6-4
J gene: TRBJ2-2

CDR3 DNA: TGTGCCAGCAGCCTCCCCCGACAGGTCACCGGGGAGCTGTTTTTT
CDR3 protein: CASSLPRQVTGELFF
clone size: many
D gene: .
V gene: TRBV28
J gene: TRBJ2-2

CDR3 DNA: TGTGCCACCAGTGATTCAGGCAATCAGCCCCAGCATTTT
CDR3 protein: CATSDSGNQPQHF
clone size: few
D gene: .
V gene: TRBV24-1
J gene: TRBJ1-5

CDR3 DNA: TGTGCCAGCAGCCCCCGGGCCGACCAGTCCTACGAGCAGTACTTC
CDR3 protein: CASSPRADQSYEQYF
clone size: many
D gene: .
V gene: TRBV7-2
J gene: TRBJ2-7

CDR3 DNA: TGTGCCAGCTCGCCTCAGGGTTTGGACACTGAAGCTTTCTTT
CDR3 protein: CASSPQGLDTEAFF
clone size: many
D gene: .
V gene: TRBV18
J gene: TRBJ1-1

CDR3 DNA: TGTGCCAGCAGCCAAGGTGAAGCAGATACGCAGTATTTT
CDR3 protein: CASSQGEADTQYF
clone size: many
D gene: .
V gene: TRBV3-1
J gene: TRBJ2-3

CDR3 DNA: TGTGCCACCAAACTCGAGAAGGGAAATCAGCCCCAGCATTTT
CDR3 protein: CATKLEKGNQPQHF
clone size: many
D gene: .
V gene: TRBV27
J gene: TRBJ1-5

CDR3 DNA: TGTGCCAGCAGCCCCTCAGGTAGTTATGACGAGCAGTACTTC
CDR3 protein: CASSPSGSYDEQYF
clone size: .
D gene: .
V gene: TRBV13
J gene: TRBJ2-7

CDR3 DNA: TGCGCCAGCAGCCAAGATGGACAGCCTAACTATGGCTACACCTTC
CDR3 protein: CASSQDGQPNYGYTF
clone size: .
D gene: .
V gene: TRBV11-3
J gene: TRBJ1-2

CDR3 DNA: TGTGCCAGCAGTCCTGGACCGTATGGCTACACCTTC
CDR3 protein: CASSPGPYGYTF
clone size: many
D gene: .
V gene: TRBV12-3/TRBV12-4
J gene: TRBJ1-2

CDR3 DNA: TGTGCCAGCAGCTTAGGATTTGGGCGACAGGGAGCTGGAAACACCATATATTTT
CDR3 protein: CASSLGFGRQGAGNTIYF
clone size: .
D gene: TRBD1
V gene: TRBV7-9
J gene: TRBJ1-3

CDR3 DNA: TGTGCCAGCAGCCCCCGGAGGGGGCGGAACCAAGAGACCCAGTACTTC
CDR3 protein: CASSPRRGRNQETQYF
clone size: many
D gene: .
V gene: TRBV11-1
J gene: TRBJ2-5

CDR3 DNA: TGTGCCAGCAGTTCCTACGGACAGGGCGAATCACCCCTCCACTTT
CDR3 protein: CASSSYGQGESPLHF
clone size: few
D gene: TRBD1
V gene: TRBV6-2/TRBV6-3
J gene: TRBJ1-6

CDR3 DNA: TGTGCCTGGAGTTACGGACCCACCGGGGAGCTGTTTTTT
CDR3 protein: CAWSYGPTGELFF
clone size: few
D gene: .
V gene: TRBV30
J gene: TRBJ2-2

CDR3 DNA: TGTGCCAGCAGTGGCCGGGACAGGGTCGCAGAGACCCAGTACTTC
CDR3 protein: CASSGRDRVAETQYF
clone size: few
D gene: TRBD1
V gene: TRBV25-1
J gene: TRBJ2-5

CDR3 DNA: TGTGCCAGCAGCTTAGCGATTGACAGGAGGTTGGAGCAGTACTTC
CDR3 protein: CASSLAIDRRLEQYF
clone size: .
D gene: .
V gene: TRBV7-2
J gene: TRBJ2-7

CDR3 DNA: TGTGCCACCAGCGGAGTTGGGGGGTACAATGAGCAGTTCTTC
CDR3 protein: CATSGVGGYNEQFF
clone size: many
D gene: .
V gene: TRBV24-1
J gene: TRBJ2-1

CDR3 DNA: TGTGCCAGCAGCTCCCCCGCGTTGGGATTTGTCGAGCAGTACTTC
CDR3 protein: CASSSPALGFVEQYF
clone size: .
D gene: .
V gene: TRBV7-9
J gene: TRBJ2-7

CDR3 DNA: TGTGCCATCAGTGAGTCGGGGGTCCAGAACTATGGCTACACCTTC
CDR3 protein: CAISESGVQNYGYTF
clone size: many
D gene: .
V gene: TRBV10-3
J gene: TRBJ1-2

CDR3 DNA: TGTGCCAGCAGCTTCGCAGGGGCCTCGGTGCAGTACTTC
CDR3 protein: CASSFAGASVQYF
clone size: .
D gene: .
V gene: TRBV11-3
J gene: TRBJ2-7

CDR3 DNA: TGTGCCAGCAGCTTAACGGGGGGCTTAGAGACCCAGTACTTC
CDR3 protein: CASSLTGGLETQYF
clone size: .
D gene: .
V gene: TRBV7-3
J gene: TRBJ2-5

CDR3 DNA: TGTGCCAGCAGTTTTTTTAACACGGGAGTCTACGAGCAGTACTTC
CDR3 protein: CASSFFNTGVYEQYF
clone size: many
D gene: .
V gene: TRBV6-2/TRBV6-3
J gene: TRBJ2-7